The rows below give T cell receptor beta chains drawn from one sample of a study of vaccination effects on CD4 cells after COVID-19. Sequenced by immunoSEQ multiplex PCR; TCRdb stores in-frame clones only, minus some. The sample lists 75,000 or so clones; 60% to 80% were seen once. The antigens for these receptors are not known. This specimen was CD4+ T cells from PBMCs cultured with HCoV-OC43 spike peptides, taken after COVID-19 vaccination. The receptor set was obtained from a human donor who received a COVID-19 vaccine. CDR3s include the opening cysteine and the closing phenylalanine or tryptophan. The order of the fields is J gene, D gene, V gene, clone size, CDR3 protein, CDR3 DNA. D genes are given only for firm matches. Clone size, where shown, is once, few, many, or a class for clones that have expanded.

j_call: TRBJ1-6; d_call: TRBD1; v_call: TRBV7-9; clone_size: -; cdr3_aa: CASSLRQGADSPLHF; cdr3_nt: TGTGCCAGCAGCTTACGACAGGGGGCTGATTCACCCCTCCACTTT
j_call: TRBJ1-6; d_call: -; v_call: TRBV6-5; clone_size: once; cdr3_aa: CASRQLAGNDSPLHF; cdr3_nt: TGTGCCAGCCGACAGCTGGCGGGGAACGATTCACCCCTCCACTTT
j_call: TRBJ2-2; d_call: -; v_call: TRBV5-1; clone_size: -; cdr3_aa: CASSLGTSRNTGELFF; cdr3_nt: TGCGCCAGCAGCTTGGGGACGAGCCGGAACACCGGGGAGCTGTTTTTT
j_call: TRBJ1-4; d_call: -; v_call: TRBV6-5; clone_size: few; cdr3_aa: CASSSLDGKLFF; cdr3_nt: TGTGCCAGCAGTTCCCTGGACGGAAAACTGTTTTTT
j_call: TRBJ1-3; d_call: -; v_call: TRBV2; clone_size: -; cdr3_aa: CASSELGRASGNTIYF; cdr3_nt: TGTGCCAGCAGTGAACTTGGTAGGGCGTCCGGAAACACCATATATTTT
j_call: TRBJ1-2; d_call: -; v_call: TRBV12-3/TRBV12-4; clone_size: once; cdr3_aa: CASRTTGLGGYTF; cdr3_nt: TGTGCCAGCAGAACCACAGGGCTGGGTGGCTACACCTTC
j_call: TRBJ1-2; d_call: TRBD1; v_call: TRBV27; clone_size: -; cdr3_aa: CASKDRGLNYGYTF; cdr3_nt: TGTGCCAGCAAGGACAGGGGGCTAAACTATGGCTACACCTTC
j_call: TRBJ1-3; d_call: TRBD1; v_call: TRBV19; clone_size: -; cdr3_aa: CASSNPGTAYSGNTIYF; cdr3_nt: TGTGCCAGTAGTAACCCCGGGACAGCTTACTCTGGAAACACCATATATTTT
j_call: TRBJ1-5; d_call: -; v_call: TRBV30; clone_size: -; cdr3_aa: CAWSVGRALGPQHF; cdr3_nt: TGTGCCTGGAGTGTTGGCAGGGCCCTAGGGCCCCAGCATTTT
j_call: TRBJ2-1; d_call: -; v_call: TRBV7-2; clone_size: -; cdr3_aa: CASSLTRTYNEQFF; cdr3_nt: TGTGCCAGCAGCTTAACCCGCACCTACAATGAGCAGTTCTTC
j_call: TRBJ2-3; d_call: TRBD2; v_call: TRBV7-3; clone_size: -; cdr3_aa: CASSLAGEDTQYF; cdr3_nt: TGTGCCAGCAGCTTAGCGGGGGAGGATACGCAGTATTTT
j_call: TRBJ1-6; d_call: -; v_call: TRBV2; clone_size: -; cdr3_aa: CASRPRAAGSLHF; cdr3_nt: TGTGCCAGCAGGCCCCGAGCGGCCGGATCCCTCCACTTT
j_call: TRBJ1-4; d_call: -; v_call: TRBV15; clone_size: -; cdr3_aa: CATSRDAGGGEKLFF; cdr3_nt: TGTGCCACCAGCAGAGATGCGGGGGGGGGTGAAAAACTGTTTTTT
j_call: TRBJ1-2; d_call: -; v_call: TRBV4-2; clone_size: few; cdr3_aa: CASSQALLNYGYTF; cdr3_nt: TGTGCCAGCAGCCAAGCACTGTTAAACTATGGCTACACCTTC
j_call: TRBJ1-1; d_call: TRBD1; v_call: TRBV4-1; clone_size: -; cdr3_aa: CASSQFQGVTEAFF; cdr3_nt: TGCGCCAGCAGCCAATTTCAGGGGGTCACTGAAGCTTTCTTT
j_call: TRBJ1-4; d_call: -; v_call: TRBV19; clone_size: -; cdr3_aa: CASSMGRDGPREKLFF; cdr3_nt: TGTGCCAGTAGTATGGGGCGCGATGGTCCCCGTGAAAAACTGTTTTTT
j_call: TRBJ1-1; d_call: -; v_call: TRBV28; clone_size: -; cdr3_aa: CASSLSIFEAFF; cdr3_nt: TGTGCCAGCAGTTTGAGTATATTTGAAGCTTTCTTT
j_call: TRBJ2-3; d_call: -; v_call: TRBV19; clone_size: few; cdr3_aa: CASRREGAPGTQYF; cdr3_nt: TGTGCCAGTAGAAGGGAAGGGGCCCCGGGTACGCAGTATTTT
j_call: TRBJ2-4; d_call: -; v_call: TRBV30; clone_size: -; cdr3_aa: CAWSPITGLAKNIQYF; cdr3_nt: TGTGCCTGGAGTCCCATAACAGGGCTAGCCAAAAACATTCAGTACTTC
j_call: TRBJ1-1; d_call: -; v_call: TRBV10-3; clone_size: -; cdr3_aa: CATYENTEAFF; cdr3_nt: TGTGCCACCTACGAGAACACTGAAGCTTTCTTT
j_call: TRBJ1-5; d_call: -; v_call: TRBV18; clone_size: -; cdr3_aa: CASSLVPGPNQPQHF; cdr3_nt: TGTGCCAGCTCCCTCGTACCTGGGCCCAATCAGCCCCAGCATTTT
j_call: TRBJ2-1; d_call: -; v_call: TRBV20-1; clone_size: -; cdr3_aa: CSAWMSLEQFF; cdr3_nt: TGCAGTGCTTGGATGAGCCTAGAGCAGTTCTTC
j_call: TRBJ2-1; d_call: TRBD2; v_call: TRBV18; clone_size: -; cdr3_aa: CASSPLTSGGPSSYNEQFF; cdr3_nt: TGTGCCAGCTCACCCTTGACTAGCGGGGGCCCTAGCTCCTACAATGAGCAGTTCTTC
j_call: TRBJ1-2; d_call: -; v_call: TRBV6-5; clone_size: -; cdr3_aa: CASQGWGGGNYGYTF; cdr3_nt: TGTGCCAGCCAGGGATGGGGGGGAGGTAACTATGGCTACACCTTC
j_call: TRBJ1-1; d_call: -; v_call: TRBV21-1; clone_size: -; cdr3_aa: CATSGGTGAEAFF; cdr3_nt: TGTGCCACCTCCGGCGGGACAGGGGCTGAAGCTTTCTTT
j_call: TRBJ2-6; d_call: TRBD1; v_call: TRBV6-5; clone_size: -; cdr3_aa: CASWGQGAGANVLTF; cdr3_nt: TGTGCCAGCTGGGGACAGGGGGCTGGGGCCAACGTCCTGACTTTC
j_call: TRBJ1-2; d_call: TRBD1; v_call: TRBV2; clone_size: -; cdr3_aa: CASSVTGENGYTF; cdr3_nt: TGTGCCAGCAGTGTAACAGGGGAAAATGGCTACACCTTC
j_call: TRBJ2-3; d_call: -; v_call: TRBV24-1; clone_size: -; cdr3_aa: CATSDFGGGTDTQYF; cdr3_nt: TGTGCCACCAGTGATTTCGGCGGGGGCACAGATACGCAGTATTTT
j_call: TRBJ2-2; d_call: -; v_call: TRBV2; clone_size: few; cdr3_aa: CASSRSPANTGELFF; cdr3_nt: TGTGCCAGCAGCCGATCCCCAGCGAACACCGGGGAGCTGTTTTTT
j_call: TRBJ1-3; d_call: -; v_call: TRBV6-2/TRBV6-3; clone_size: -; cdr3_aa: CASSYSIYDRSSGNTIYF; cdr3_nt: TGTGCCAGCAGTTACTCGATTTACGACAGGTCCTCTGGAAACACCATATATTTT
j_call: TRBJ1-4; d_call: -; v_call: TRBV4-3; clone_size: -; cdr3_aa: CASSQDLRQDGEKLFF; cdr3_nt: TGCGCCAGCAGCCAAGATTTAAGGCAGGACGGAGAAAAACTGTTTTTT
j_call: TRBJ1-2; d_call: TRBD1; v_call: TRBV6-5; clone_size: -; cdr3_aa: CASSTGGPGYTF; cdr3_nt: TGTGCCAGCAGTACAGGGGGCCCTGGCTACACCTTC
j_call: TRBJ1-1; d_call: -; v_call: TRBV6-1; clone_size: -; cdr3_aa: CASSEGGTRQFF; cdr3_nt: TGTGCCAGCAGTGAAGGCGGGACCCGGCAGTTCTTT
j_call: TRBJ1-2; d_call: TRBD1; v_call: TRBV28; clone_size: -; cdr3_aa: CASSAQGAQNYGYTF; cdr3_nt: TGTGCCAGCAGTGCACAGGGGGCGCAGAACTATGGCTACACCTTC
j_call: TRBJ2-2; d_call: -; v_call: TRBV18; clone_size: -; cdr3_aa: CASSPLDSTGELFF; cdr3_nt: TGTGCCAGCTCACCTTTAGATTCTACCGGGGAGCTGTTTTTT
j_call: TRBJ2-1; d_call: -; v_call: TRBV24-1; clone_size: -; cdr3_aa: CATSDLSPGDYNEQFF; cdr3_nt: TGTGCCACCAGTGATTTGAGCCCCGGAGACTACAATGAGCAGTTCTTC
j_call: TRBJ2-3; d_call: TRBD1; v_call: TRBV6-5; clone_size: -; cdr3_aa: CASPAPTGWTDTQYF; cdr3_nt: TGTGCCAGCCCCGCACCGACAGGGTGGACAGATACGCAGTATTTT
j_call: TRBJ1-2; d_call: -; v_call: TRBV3-1/TRBV3-2; clone_size: -; cdr3_aa: CASSPGSTGSYGYTF; cdr3_nt: TGTGCCAGCAGCCCAGGGAGTACAGGCTCCTATGGCTACACCTTC
j_call: TRBJ2-5; d_call: -; v_call: TRBV18; clone_size: -; cdr3_aa: CASSPGPRHQQETQYF; cdr3_nt: TGTGCCAGCTCACCAGGACCGAGGCACCAGCAAGAGACCCAGTACTTC
j_call: TRBJ2-5; d_call: -; v_call: TRBV5-1; clone_size: -; cdr3_aa: CASSLDGRPWGETQYF; cdr3_nt: TGCGCCAGCAGCTTGGATGGGCGGCCTTGGGGAGAGACCCAGTACTTC
j_call: TRBJ1-2; d_call: -; v_call: TRBV7-2; clone_size: -; cdr3_aa: CASSLIQNYGYTF; cdr3_nt: TGTGCCAGCAGCTTAATCCAGAACTATGGCTACACCTTC
j_call: TRBJ2-5; d_call: -; v_call: TRBV18; clone_size: -; cdr3_aa: CASSPGAGEEQTQYF; cdr3_nt: TGTGCCAGCTCACCAGGTGCCGGGGAAGAACAGACCCAGTACTTC
j_call: TRBJ2-3; d_call: -; v_call: TRBV10-2; clone_size: -; cdr3_aa: CASSGSRGGSTDTQYF; cdr3_nt: TGCGCCAGCAGTGGTAGTCGAGGGGGTTCCACAGATACGCAGTATTTT
j_call: TRBJ1-4; d_call: TRBD1; v_call: TRBV2; clone_size: few; cdr3_aa: CASSGQGARSEKLFF; cdr3_nt: TGTGCCAGCAGTGGACAGGGGGCGCGATCTGAAAAACTGTTTTTT
j_call: TRBJ1-2; d_call: TRBD1; v_call: TRBV7-2; clone_size: -; cdr3_aa: CASSHGTAWSGYTF; cdr3_nt: TGTGCCAGCAGCCACGGGACAGCCTGGAGCGGCTACACCTTC
j_call: TRBJ2-1; d_call: -; v_call: TRBV5-1; clone_size: few; cdr3_aa: CASSLGGDNEQFF; cdr3_nt: TGCGCCAGCAGCTTGGGGGGTGACAATGAGCAGTTCTTC
j_call: TRBJ1-2; d_call: -; v_call: TRBV6-4; clone_size: -; cdr3_aa: CASRRIEGAGGYTF; cdr3_nt: TGTGCCAGCAGGCGGATCGAAGGGGCGGGTGGCTACACCTTC
j_call: TRBJ1-1; d_call: -; v_call: TRBV7-9; clone_size: -; cdr3_aa: CASSLAIHMNTEAFF; cdr3_nt: TGTGCCAGCAGCTTAGCCATACACATGAACACTGAAGCTTTCTTT
j_call: TRBJ1-1; d_call: -; v_call: TRBV5-1; clone_size: -; cdr3_aa: CASSTDGRGIEAFF; cdr3_nt: TGCGCCAGCAGCACCGACGGACGGGGAATTGAAGCTTTCTTT
j_call: TRBJ1-6; d_call: TRBD1; v_call: TRBV6-5; clone_size: -; cdr3_aa: CASSYSNRGTSPLHF; cdr3_nt: TGTGCCAGCAGTTACTCGAACAGGGGGACTTCACCCCTCCACTTT